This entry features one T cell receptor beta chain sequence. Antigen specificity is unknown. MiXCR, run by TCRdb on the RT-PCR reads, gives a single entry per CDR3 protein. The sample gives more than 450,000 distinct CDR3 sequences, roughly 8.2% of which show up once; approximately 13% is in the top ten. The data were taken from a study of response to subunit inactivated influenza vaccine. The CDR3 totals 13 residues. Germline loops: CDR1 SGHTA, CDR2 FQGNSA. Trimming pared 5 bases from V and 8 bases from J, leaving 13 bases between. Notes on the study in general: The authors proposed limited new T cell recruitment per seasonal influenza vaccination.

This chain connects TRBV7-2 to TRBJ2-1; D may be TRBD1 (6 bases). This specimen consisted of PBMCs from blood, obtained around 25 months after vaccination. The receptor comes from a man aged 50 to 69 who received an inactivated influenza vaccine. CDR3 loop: CASSGRQVDEQFF. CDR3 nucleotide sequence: TGTGCCAGCAGCGGGAGACAGGTCGATGAGCAGTTCTTC.